This T cell receptor (beta chain) was documented in a study of Graves' ophthalmopathy and Graves' hyperthyroidism. Moderate-to-severe activity, CAS at least 3, NOSPECS at least 4 and duration under 3 months characterized donors with ophthalmopathy. It was on clinical symptoms, serum thyroxine, TRAb, thyroid ultrasound and orbital computed tomography that diagnosis relied. Amplification targeted the TCR beta CDR3 regions, with RNA transcripts as the source material. Second-round multiplex PCR came after a first-round RT-PCR that employed HTBI primers. One entry per CDR3 protein, called by TCRdb with MiXCR from the multiplex PCR reads. Among 200,000 to 250,000 distinct CDR3 sequences listed, roughly 21% were seen once. In this sample, this clonotype turned up many times. The antigen remains unidentified. General study points: Blood repertoires reportedly contained most expanded thyroid clonotypes above 0.001 frequency. Sensitivity of about 70% and specificity of roughly 72% were achieved by the model that predicted ophthalmopathy progression.

The clonotype originates from a woman aged 50 to 60 with Graves' ophthalmopathy. Specimen: peripheral blood.

CDR3 bases: TGTGCCAGCACCCCCCAGACTACCCACGAGCAGTACTTC. Protein: CASTPQTTHEQYF. J is TRBJ2-7 and V is TRBV28; TRBD2 might be the D (5 bases). The germline V and J ends were trimmed by 7 bases and 5 bases, with 15 bases remaining between them. CDR3 length: 13 amino acids. Germline values: CDR1 MDHEN, CDR2 SYDVKM.